These 11 T cell receptor beta chains share one sample of origin, sequenced in a study of blood T cell repertoires in COVID-19. Produced via immunoSEQ multiplex PCR; TCRdb's table is partial and in-frame only. The sample consists of approximately 390,000 clones, over 75% of them appearing once. The sample taken for sequencing was PBMCs or T cells enriched from blood (not recorded which). The receptors were sampled from a woman between 35 and 50 years old with acute COVID-19.

The CDR3 coding sequence is TGTGCCAGCACCGGACAGGGAAGTTGGGCTAATGAAAAACTGTTTTTT. Protein sequence: CASTGQGSWANEKLFF. The chain carries TRBV2 and TRBJ1-4, with 8 positions matching TRBD1. From germline, CDR1 is SNHLY and CDR2 FYNNEI. The length of the CDR3 is 16 residues. V shed 7 bases, J shed 3 bases, and the junction held 10 bases outside the gene matches.

V usage is TRBV4-1 and J usage is TRBJ2-7; 7 bases are a match to TRBD1. Unmatched junction bases numbered 11, after V lost 3 bases and J lost 6 bases. This CDR3 is built from 15 residues. Germline CDR1 MGHRA, CDR2 YSYEKL. This CDR3 reads CASSHPPSGGTEQYF. The CDR3 DNA reads as TGCGCCAGCAGCCACCCCCCTTCAGGGGGAACCGAGCAGTACTTC.

The CDR3 sequence is CASSRTDLGYTF. Written as DNA, the CDR3 is TGTGCCAGCAGCCGGACTGACCTTGGCTACACCTTC. The gene calls are TRBV2 and TRBJ1-2, with D uncertain. The V end lost 6 bases, the J end lost 7 bases, and 12 bases lay between the germline ends. Per germline, CDR1 SNHLY and CDR2 FYNNEI. There are 12 residues in the CDR3.

The CDR3 DNA sequence: TGTGCCAGCAGTCCGACAGGGTACACTGAAGCTTTCTTT. Its translation is CASSPTGYTEAFF. The rearrangement uses TRBV6-5 and TRBJ1-1, with 7 bases identical to TRBD1. Unmatched junction bases numbered 3, after V lost 5 bases and J lost 3 bases. This CDR3 comprises 13 residues. Germline assignment: CDR1 MNHEY and CDR2 SVGAGI.

Of note for this clone: Other DNA variants within this sample encode the same CDR3. V usage is TRBV5-1 and J usage is TRBJ1-2; no definite D call. The V end lost 4 bases, the J end lost 0 bases, and 7 bases lay between the germline ends. CDR1 is SGHRS and CDR2 is YFSETQ in the germline V gene. The CDR3 is 13 residues long. This chain's CDR3 is CASSLDSNYGYTF. The CDR3 DNA reads TGCGCCAGCAGCCTGGACTCTAACTATGGCTACACCTTC.

The chain employs TRBV5-1 and TRBJ2-3, with 8 bases matching TRBD1. V was clipped by 1 base and J by 3 bases; unmatched bases: 4. From germline, CDR1 is SGHRS and CDR2 YFSETQ. This CDR3 has 15 amino acids. In DNA form, the CDR3 reads TGCGCCAGCAGCTTGTATACAGGGGGAACAGATACGCAGTATTTT. Translated, it gives CASSLYTGGTDTQYF.

CDR3: CASSKGPGNGYTF. In nucleotides, the CDR3 is TGTGCCAGCAGCAAAGGCCCAGGGAATGGCTACACCTTC. The chain has TRBV21-1 and TRBJ1-2; the table's D call, TRBD1, was not checked against the DNA. TRBV21-1 is an annotated pseudogene. This CDR3 is built from 13 residues.

The chain joins TRBV30 to TRBJ1-2; D is uncertain. The CDR3 is made up of 11 amino acids. Trimming removed 8 bases from V and 1 base from J, with 8 bases in between. Germline V gene sequence: CDR1 GTSNPN, CDR2 SVGIG (reference sequence). The CDR3 region has the DNA TGTGCCCGAGAGGTTAACTATGGCTACACCTTC. The encoded protein is CAREVNYGYTF.

This clone was picked up one time. The rearrangement links TRBV18 to TRBJ2-1; 7 bases are shared with TRBD2. There are 13 residues in the CDR3. V dropped 6 bases and J dropped 6; count of bases not matched to a gene: 5. Germline V gene data show CDR1 as KGHSH and CDR2 as LQKENI. The CDR3 spells CASSLTSRNEQFF. In nucleotides, the CDR3 is TGTGCCAGCTCGCTGACTAGCCGCAATGAGCAGTTCTTC.

This clone was observed once. The chain uses TRBV25-1 and TRBJ2-5, with D possibly TRBD1 on 5 matching bases. This CDR3 contains 17 residues. CDR1 MGHDK and CDR2 SYGVNS come from the germline V gene. Trimming left V 3 bases short and J 2 bases short, with 19 bases between. CDR3 sequence reads: CASSDYPRVGSQETQYF. CDR3 nucleotide sequence: TGTGCCAGCAGTGATTACCCCAGGGTCGGATCACAAGAGACCCAGTACTTC.

V usage is TRBV28 and J usage is TRBJ2-7, with 8 bases identical to TRBD1. V shed 4 bases and J 1 base; nucleotides not matched to a gene: 6. Germline V gene sequence: CDR1 MDHEN, CDR2 SYDVKM. This CDR3 comprises 15 residues. CDR3 sequence reads: CASSSAGTGSYEQYF. CDR3 DNA: TGTGCCAGCAGTTCCGCCGGGACAGGTTCCTACGAGCAGTACTTC. The complete variable domain, with remaining parts taken from reference TRBV28 and TRBJ2-7, reads DVKVTQSSRYLVKRTGEKVFLECVQDMDHENMFWYRQDPGLGLRLIYFSYDVKMKEKGDIPEGYSVSREKKERFSLILESASTNQTSMYLCASSSAGTGSYEQYFGPGTRLTVT.